The 5 T cell receptor beta chains given below trace back to one sample, sequenced in a study of response to subunit inactivated influenza vaccine. Using its own MiXCR run on the RT-PCR reads, TCRdb lists one record per CDR3 protein. This sample has hundreds of thousands of distinct CDR3 sequences, with 9.5% to 13% found just once. Sequencing was performed on PBMCs from blood, taken roughly 48 days after vaccination. Receptors were obtained from a man aged 50-59 years who received an inactivated influenza vaccine.

The chain has TRBV7-2 and TRBJ1-6; 8 bases line up with TRBD1. The length of the CDR3 is 15 residues. The trim removed 2 bases at V and 7 bases at J, leaving 4 bases unmatched. From germline, CDR1 is SGHTA and CDR2 FQGNSA. CDR3 region: CASSLTQGANSPLHF. The CDR3 coding sequence is TGTGCCAGCAGCTTAACCCAGGGGGCAAATTCACCCCTCCACTTT.

This clonotype appeared a few times. The chain carries TRBV20-1 and TRBJ2-5; TRBD2 aligns across 7 bases. Germline V gene data show CDR1 as DFQATT and CDR2 as SNEGSKA (reference sequence). The CDR3 spans 14 residues. The junction had 7 bases not matched to a gene; V was cut back by 3 bases and J by 3 bases. The CDR3 is CSASPGGPKETQYF. Here the CDR3 DNA reads TGCAGTGCTAGCCCGGGAGGCCCGAAAGAGACCCAGTACTTC.

The V and J genes are TRBV11-2 and TRBJ2-4, with unresolved D. The CDR3 extends over 17 amino acids. Germline values: CDR1 SGHAT, CDR2 FQNNGV. V was shortened by 5 bases and J by 0 bases, with 17 bases between the two germline ends. The CDR3 loop reads CASSPRNSLVAKNIQYF. DNA for the CDR3: TGTGCCAGCAGCCCGCGAAATAGCCTCGTAGCCAAAAACATTCAGTACTTC.

The gene calls are TRBV2 and TRBJ2-7; possibly TRBD2 for D (5 bases). V was pared by 6 bases and J by 6 bases, with 12 bases between. This CDR3 contains 12 residues. Germline loops: CDR1 SNHLY, CDR2 FYNNEI. CDR3 coding DNA: TGTGCCAGCAGGGGCGGAGGCGGCGAGCAGTACTTC. Translation gives CASRGGGGEQYF.

This rearrangement joins TRBV29-1 to TRBJ2-3; the D gene is possibly TRBD2 (5 bases). The CDR3 is 14 residues long. CDR1 and CDR2 from the germline V gene are SQVTM and ANQGSEA. Trimming removed 4 bases from V and 4 bases from J, with 15 bases in between. CDR3 loop: CSVVMSRAADTQYF. CDR3 DNA: TGCAGCGTTGTAATGTCGCGGGCTGCAGATACGCAGTATTTT.